This T cell receptor (beta chain) was sequenced during a study of technical replicates of blood from a few donors (dated by TCRdb to 2017 to 2019). V loses 6 bases of germline sequence and J loses 1 base, and the interval between the two ends is 12 bases. CDR1 is given as MNHNY and CDR2 as SVGAGI, both from the germline V gene (reference sequence). The CDR3 goes from the cysteine to the phenylalanine over 14 residues. The DNA shown is the 42-base CDR3, in frame from base 1. As for this clone: Its antigen is currently not known. Base quality data are lacking; no much larger clone is found one base away.

Libraries were prepared through the immunoSEQ multiplex PCR assay. Drawn from immuneACCESS, this table holds only the in-frame rearrangements with V and J called that TCRdb kept. Clones are partly lost; checked studies trace under half to an unresolved V gene and leave the rest unexplained. A total of about 73,000 clones appear in this sample, 90% to 95% of them only once. The leading ten clones occupy about 4.7% of the sample. The clonotype comes from a human donor in good health. Some clones in this sample may be carry-over from other donors' samples. The chain links TRBV6-6 with TRBJ1-2, with a tentative D gene TRBD1 over 6 matching bases. The material sequenced was PBMCs. The nucleotides read TGTGCCAGCAGCTCCCAACAGGGTAACTATGGCTACACCTTC. This is translated as CASSSQQGNYGYTF.